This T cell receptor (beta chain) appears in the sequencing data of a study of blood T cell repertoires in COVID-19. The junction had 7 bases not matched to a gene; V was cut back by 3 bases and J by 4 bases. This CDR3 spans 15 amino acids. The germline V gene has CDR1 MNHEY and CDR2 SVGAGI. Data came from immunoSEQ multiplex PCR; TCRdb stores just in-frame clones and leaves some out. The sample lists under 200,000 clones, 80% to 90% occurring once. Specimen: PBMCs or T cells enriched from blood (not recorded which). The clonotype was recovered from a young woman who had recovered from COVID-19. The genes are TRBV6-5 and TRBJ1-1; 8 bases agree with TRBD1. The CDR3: CASSYEPGGTTEAFF. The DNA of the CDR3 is TGTGCCAGCAGTTATGAACCAGGGGGCACCACTGAAGCTTTCTTT.